The 18 T cell receptor beta chains below were found in one sample sequenced in a study of T cell repertoires in cytomegalovirus infection. Antigens for these TCRs are unknown. TCRdb re-called the reads through MiXCR, storing one row per CDR3 protein. The data show 55,000 to 85,000 distinct CDR3 sequences, approximately 20% seen once. Material: CD8+ T cells from cultured PBMCs, obtained from culture after CMV antigen stimulation. Receptors were obtained from a human donor in good health (CMV status not recorded). Some clones in this sample may be carry-over from other donors' samples.

This clonotype showed up just a few times. The V and J genes are TRBV7-9 and TRBJ2-7; no firm D call. The germline V gene has CDR1 SEHNR and CDR2 FQNEAQ (reference sequence). This CDR3 has 11 amino acids. V was pared by 3 bases and J by 5 bases, with 5 bases between. DNA of the CDR3: TGTGCCAGCAGCTTTGAGCACGAGCAGTACTTC. It encodes CASSFEHEQYF.

This clonotype has just a few counts. CDR3 nucleotide sequence: TGTGCCAGCAGTTCCGCCTACGAGCAGTACTTC. Translated: CASSSAYEQYF. The chain has TRBV12-3 or TRBV12-4 and TRBJ2-7; D is unresolved. CDR3 size: 11 residues. V was clipped by 4 bases and J by 2 bases, with 3 bases between them.

With respect to this clonotype: No conserved phenylalanine or tryptophan is present at the end of the CDR3, so a read error is the likely explanation. The chain links TRBV2 to TRBJ2-7; 9 bases align to TRBD1. J gave up 6 bases and V 7 bases, and 7 bases lay outside the gene matches. The CDR3 is made up of 13 amino acids. The V gene's germline CDR1 is SNHLY and CDR2 FYNNEI. CDR3 sequence reads: CASNTGTGPEQYL. The DNA of the CDR3 is TGTGCCAGCAATACCGGGACAGGGCCCGAGCAGTACTTG.

V gene TRBV6-1 combines with J gene TRBJ1-5; D is unclear. The CDR3 consists of 14 residues. Germline-derived CDR1 and CDR2 are MNHNS and SASEGT. V was shortened by 5 bases and J by 4 bases, with 12 bases between the two germline ends. As DNA, the CDR3 is TGTGCCAGCAGTTACGAGGTCGTTAATCAGCCCCAGCATTTT. Translated: CASSYEVVNQPQHF.

This clonotype came up many times. The chain recombines TRBV19 with TRBJ1-1, with D possibly being TRBD1 (5 bases). Germline CDR1 LNHDA, CDR2 SQIVND (reference sequence). The CDR3 runs to 13 residues. Trimming took off 9 bases at V and 4 bases at J, with 15 bases between the two ends. The CDR3 DNA reads TGTGCCAGCGAGGTCGGGGGGAGCACTGAAGCTTTCTTT. It specifies CASEVGGSTEAFF.

J is TRBJ2-1 and V is TRBV28; 9 bases match TRBD1. CDR3 length: 16 amino acids. Germline V gene lookup returns CDR1 MDHEN and CDR2 SYDVKM. Losses at the gene ends were 4 bases for V and 3 bases for J; bases not matched to a gene: 7. CDR3 sequence (DNA): TGTGCCAGCAGTTCCTACAGGGGGCTGAACTACAATGAGCAGTTCTTC. Amino acids: CASSSYRGLNYNEQFF.

V usage is TRBV6-5 and J usage is TRBJ2-2; no clear D gene. Germline V gives CDR1 MNHEY, CDR2 SVGAGI. V was shortened by 2 bases and J by 5 bases, with 18 bases between the two germline ends. This CDR3 has 17 amino acids. The CDR3 DNA sequence: TGTGCCAGCAGTTACCGCTCTGTTGTGTTGAGAACCGGGGAGCTGTTTTTT. As protein: CASSYRSVVLRTGELFF.

The rearrangement uses TRBV12-3 or TRBV12-4 and TRBJ2-1; 8 nucleotides align to TRBD1. With 4 bases clipped from V and 8 bases from J, the junction kept 7 bases outside the gene matches. This CDR3 is built from 14 residues. Written as DNA, the CDR3 is TGTGCCAGCAGTTCAGGGACAGGAGTCGATGAGCAGTTCTTC. Its protein product is CASSSGTGVDEQFF.

Only a few counts were recorded for this clonotype. J is TRBJ2-7 and V is TRBV7-9; 8 nucleotides align to TRBD1. The CDR3 has 14 residues. Germline-derived CDR1 and CDR2 are SEHNR and FQNEAQ (reference sequence). After removal of 4 bases from V and 2 bases from J, the junction contained 4 bases not matched to a gene. The CDR3, as DNA: TGTGCCAGCAGCTCCACGGACAGGGCCTACGAGCAGTACTTC. Encoded protein: CASSSTDRAYEQYF.

The V call is TRBV7-6, the J call TRBJ2-3, with a weak D call TRBD1 (6 bases). Per germline, CDR1 SGHVS and CDR2 FNYEAQ. V dropped 1 base and J dropped 4 bases, with 6 bases sitting between them. CDR3 length: 13 residues. The CDR3 bases are TGTGCCAGCAGCTTAGAGGGGGCAGATACGCAGTATTTT. Protein product: CASSLEGADTQYF.

Written as DNA, the CDR3 is TGTGCCAGCAGTTCAGGGTTAGAGACCCAGTACTTC. Its protein product is CASSSGLETQYF. The rearrangement links TRBV6-5 to TRBJ2-5; D might be TRBD1 (5 bases). The length of the CDR3 is 12 residues. The V gene lost 4 bases and the J gene lost 4 bases, with 7 bases spanning the gap. The germline CDR1 and CDR2 sequences are MNHEY and SVGAGI.

Only a few counts were recorded for this clonotype. This rearrangement joins TRBV11-2 to TRBJ2-3; a possible D gene is TRBD1 (6 bases). In germline, CDR1 is SGHAT, CDR2 FQNNGV. The CDR3 sequence is 12 residues long. Trimming cost V 4 bases and J 4 bases, with 6 bases left between them. DNA of the CDR3: TGTGCCAGCAGCTCAGGGGCAGATACGCAGTATTTT. Its protein is CASSSGADTQYF.

This chain connects TRBV7-8 to TRBJ1-5, with unresolved D. The germline V and J ends were trimmed by 1 base and 4 bases, with 5 bases remaining between them. The germline V gene has CDR1 SGHVS and CDR2 FQNEAQ. This CDR3 is 13 amino acids long. This CDR3 is CASSLDGNQPQHF. In DNA form, the CDR3 reads TGTGCCAGCAGCTTAGATGGGAATCAGCCCCAGCATTTT.

J is TRBJ2-1 and V is TRBV6-6; TRBD2 is a possible D gene (6 bases). Germline-derived CDR1 and CDR2 are MNHNY and SVGAGI (reference sequence). This CDR3 has 14 residues. The V end lost 5 bases, the J end lost 8 bases, and 16 bases lay between the germline ends. The CDR3 nucleotides read TGTGCCAGCAGTGAGGGGCGGGGTTTCGATGAGCAGTTCTTC. Translated: CASSEGRGFDEQFF.

This clonotype was observed many times. The chain combines TRBV20-1 with TRBJ2-1; no clear D gene. V was shortened by 0 bases and J by 4 bases, with 10 bases between the two germline ends. Germline CDR1 reads DFQATT; CDR2 reads SNEGSKA (reference sequence). The CDR3 length is 14 residues. In DNA form, the CDR3 reads TGCAGTGCTAGAGATCAGTCCGATTACAATGAGCAGTTCTTC. Its translation: CSARDQSDYNEQFF.

This clonotype came up a few times. J is TRBJ1-2 and V is TRBV5-5; maybe TRBD1 (5 bases). CDR1 SGHKS and CDR2 YYEKEE come from the germline V gene (reference sequence). The CDR3 has 15 amino acids. Trimming left V 2 bases short and J 3 bases short, with 14 bases between. CDR3 in DNA: TGTGCCAGCAGCTTCATGCGGGGGACCGACTATGGCTACACCTTC. Its protein is CASSFMRGTDYGYTF.

The V gene is TRBV6-2 or TRBV6-3, the J gene TRBJ2-4; TRBD2 matches 9 bases. The CDR3 loop spans 14 amino acids. From germline, CDR1 is MNHEY and CDR2 SVGEGT. J was trimmed by 16 bases and V by 0 bases; bases with no gene match: 10. Here the CDR3 reads CASSYSTRGGGDYF. DNA of the CDR3: TGTGCCAGCAGTTACTCGACTCGCGGGGGGGGGGACTACTTC.

The J gene is TRBJ2-5, the V gene TRBV11-2; 8 nucleotides agree with TRBD1. This CDR3 has 13 amino acids. V shed 1 base, J shed 7 bases, and the junction held 2 bases outside the gene matches. Germline V CDR1 and CDR2: SGHAT, FQNNGV. Here the CDR3 reads CASSLGQGSTQYF. The CDR3 region has the DNA TGTGCCAGCAGCTTAGGACAGGGGTCGACCCAGTACTTC.